This entry concerns a single T cell receptor beta chain. The antigen is not known. The data originate from a study of shared clonotypes between healthy human individuals. Broader study findings: It was observed that 4% to 6% of naive CD4 clonotypes were shared across a handful of donors. Few donors restricted represented genetic and exposure-history diversity.

The CDR3 consists of 14 residues. Germline CDR1 is GTSNPN and CDR2 is SVGIG (reference sequence). V lost 2 bases and J lost 7, with 18 bases in between. Clones were read by immunoSEQ multiplex PCR, and TCRdb kept only the in-frame ones, dropping some. The sample consists of about 1 million clones, roughly 70% of them appearing once. Sample: memory CD4+ T cells sorted from blood. Subset indicated: CD45RA-negative fraction. This sequence was found in a man between 18 and 35 years old in good health. The chain links TRBV30 to TRBJ2-7; no clear D gene. CDR3 in amino acids: CAWSFRTGLGEQYF. CDR3 coding DNA: TGTGCCTGGAGTTTTAGGACGGGTCTAGGAGAGCAGTACTTC.